Sequencing of this T cell receptor beta chain was carried out in a study of blood T cells in healthy people across ages. Study-level points and caveats: Considered underestimates were the diversity estimates obtained from one million T cells. Higher diversity, along with more naive CD4+ cells, distinguished long-lived donors from aged donors.

Sample-barcoded 5' priming and a J-beta primer mix drove a second PCR of 7 to 11 cycles. Each cDNA molecule was tagged by a template-switch adaptor that had 12 random nucleotides. In TCRdb, the 5' RACE reads were re-called with MiXCR into one record per CDR3 protein. The repertoire holds over a million distinct CDR3 sequences, with approximately 38% as singletons. Details on this clonotype: Its specificity is not known.

This CDR3 is 15 amino acids long. In germline, CDR1 is KGHSH, CDR2 LQKENI. Trimming stripped 3 bases from V and 6 bases from J, with 15 bases between. Sequencing input: blood. V and J are TRBV18 and TRBJ2-1; possible D gene TRBD2, 5 bases. The sequence came from a woman aged 18-29 years in good health. The CDR3: CASSPNAGGSNEQFF. The CDR3, as DNA: TGTGCCAGCTCACCGAATGCAGGCGGGTCCAATGAGCAGTTCTTC. The full variable domain, completed using reference TRBV18 and TRBJ2-1, is NAGVMQNPRHLVRRRGQEARLRCSPMKGHSHVYWYRQLPEEGLKFMVYLQKENIIDESGMPKERFSAEFPKEGPSILRIQQVVRGDSAAYFCASSPNAGGSNEQFFGPGTRLTVL.